The present entry profiles one T cell receptor beta chain with its context. Germline CDR1 and CDR2: MNHNS and SASEGT. The CDR3 is made up of 14 amino acids. The germline V and J ends were trimmed by 2 bases and 5 bases, with 12 bases remaining between them. The data derive from a study of shared T cell receptors in the human thymus. Sequencing was performed with immunoSEQ multiplex PCR; in TCRdb, only in-frame clones are kept and a portion is missing. Among roughly 68,000 clones listed, about 96% were seen once. J is TRBJ2-5 and V is TRBV6-1, with D possibly being TRBD1 or TRBD2 (5 bases each). This sequence was found in a human donor. The specimen was thymocytes. The DNA of the CDR3 is TGTGCCAGCAGTGAAATTTTTGAGGGGGAGACCCAGTACTTC. Amino acid sequence: CASSEIFEGETQYF.